The source of this TCR beta chain is a study of blood T cell repertoires in COVID-19. Study details: Italy, Spain and the United States were the sources of the convalescent and acute COVID-19 samples. Sources were T cells, B-cell-depleted T cells, or PBMCs; the material itself was cDNA or gDNA.

As handled by the study authors: Estimated nucleated cell counts came from reference gene primer amplification. Only in-frame clones appear in the TCRdb table, and some are missing; sequencing was by immunoSEQ multiplex PCR. The V and J calls and clone size are taken from that table; D and trimming were inferred from the DNA. Altogether 120,000 to 150,000 clones are present, 87% being singletons, with the ten largest covering less than 0.95%. Sequencing used peripheral blood. The receptor comes from a woman between 45 and 65 years old with acute or convalescent COVID-19.

The CDR3 region is CARTTVMNTEAFF. CDR3 coding DNA: TGTGCCAGAACGACAGTCATGAACACTGAAGCTTTCTTT. The chain uses TRBV19 and TRBJ1-1; D might be TRBD1 (5 bases). Trimming pared 9 bases from V and 0 bases from J, leaving 11 bases between. The germline CDR1 and CDR2 sequences are LNHDA and SQIVND (reference sequence). This CDR3 region has 13 residues.